A selection of T cell receptor beta chains follows, all from one sample in a study of T cells in Graves' hyperthyroidism and ophthalmopathy. TCRdb re-derived calls from the multiplex PCR reads in MiXCR, one entry per CDR3 protein. The sample includes some 770,000 distinct CDR3 sequences, roughly 15% seen only once; the top ten take over 7.5%. The sequenced sample was blood. The receptors shown here come from a man younger than 30 with Graves' hyperthyroidism. Both conserved end residues are part of each CDR3. Each record gives: CDR3 length, D gene, V gene, J gene, clone size, CDR3 DNA, CDR3 protein. D genes are given only for firm matches. Clone size is shown for a subset of rows, as once, few, many or a class of expanded clone.

>13|.|TRBV15|TRBJ2-5|many
TGTGCCACCAGCAGGGAACCCCAAGAGACCCAGTACTTC
CATSREPQETQYF
>15|.|TRBV2|TRBJ1-1|few
TGTGCCAGCAATCCCTCTGCGGGCGGCTTAGAAAAAGCTTTCTTT
CASNPSAGGLEKAFF
>14|.|TRBV20-1|TRBJ2-5|.
TGCAGTGCTAGAGATTTGGTGGCGCAAGAGACCCAGTACTTC
CSARDLVAQETQYF
>14|.|TRBV20-1|TRBJ1-2|.
TGCAGTGCTAGCCTTCCCGGCAGGATCTATGGCTACACCTTC
CSASLPGRIYGYTF
>14|.|TRBV2|TRBJ2-1|many
TGTGCCAGCAGTGGGTTTCTAGCGATGAGTGAGCAGTTCTTC
CASSGFLAMSEQFF
>15|.|TRBV4-2|TRBJ2-7|few
TGTGCCAGCAGCCAAACGGGGATTTACTCCTACGAGCAGTACTTC
CASSQTGIYSYEQYF
>13|.|TRBV6-1|TRBJ2-2|few
TGTGCCAGCAGTGAACAGCGCTCCGGAGAGCTGTTTTTT
CASSEQRSGELFF
>15|TRBD2|TRBV11-2|TRBJ2-1|.
TGTGCCAGCAGCTTAGTCGCGGGAGTCGGCAATGAGCAGTTCTTC
CASSLVAGVGNEQFF
>15|.|TRBV2|TRBJ1-1|many
TGTGCCAGCAGTGAAAGACGCCGGGGGAACACTGAAGCTTTCTTT
CASSERRRGNTEAFF
>13|.|TRBV30|TRBJ2-1|many
TGTGCCTGGAGTGTCTCGAGGACGAATGAGCAGTTCTTC
CAWSVSRTNEQFF
>16|TRBD1|TRBV5-1|TRBJ2-3|many
TGCGCCAGCCAGCGGACAGGGGCCGTTAGCACAGATACGCAGTATTTT
CASQRTGAVSTDTQYF
>17|TRBD1|TRBV6-1|TRBJ2-2|.
TGTGCCAGCAGCGGAGGGCCGGGACAGGGGTTCACCGGGGAGCTGTTTTTT
CASSGGPGQGFTGELFF
>14|TRBD2|TRBV20-1|TRBJ2-7|few
TGCAGTGCTAGCGCGGGACTAGCGACAAACGAGCAGTACTTC
CSASAGLATNEQYF
>16|TRBD1|TRBV5-1|TRBJ2-7|.
TGCGCCAGCAGCTTCGGGACAGGGGTTAGCGGATACGAGCAGTACTTC
CASSFGTGVSGYEQYF
>12|.|TRBV6-1|TRBJ2-3|few
TGTGCCAGCAGTGAAGGGGGAGAGATGCAGTATTTT
CASSEGGEMQYF
>15|TRBD2|TRBV20-1|TRBJ2-1|few
TGCAGTGCTACCGTGGGGACTAGCGGGAGGAGTGAGCAGTTCTTC
CSATVGTSGRSEQFF
>15|TRBD2|TRBV11-2|TRBJ2-1|many
TGTGCCAGCGAAGGTCAGGCGGGAGCAGTCAATGAGCAGTTCTTC
CASEGQAGAVNEQFF
>13|.|TRBV28|TRBJ1-2|many
TGTGCCAGCACTTCCCCAGGGCTCTGGGGCTACACCTTC
CASTSPGLWGYTF
>16|TRBD2|TRBV11-1|TRBJ2-7|.
TGTGCCAGCAGCCGGACTAGCGGGAGGATTCCGGGAGAGCAGTACTTC
CASSRTSGRIPGEQYF
>14|TRBD2|TRBV4-2|TRBJ2-7|.
TGTGCCAGCAGCCAGGGCGGGAGTTGGGACGAGCAGTACTTC
CASSQGGSWDEQYF
>15|.|TRBV7-2|TRBJ2-6|many
TGTGCCAGCAGCTTTTTCCCCTCTGGGGCCAACGTCCTGACTTTC
CASSFFPSGANVLTF
>15|TRBD2|TRBV5-1|TRBJ2-7|.
TGCGCCAGCAGCTTGGTCTTAGCGGGAGTTCATGAGCAGTACTTC
CASSLVLAGVHEQYF
>13|.|TRBV7-9|TRBJ1-5|.
TGTGCCAGCAGCTGGAGCGTTGATCAGCCCCAGCATTTT
CASSWSVDQPQHF
>11|.|TRBV28|TRBJ2-7|many
TGTGCCAGCAGTTTTTCTCGGGAGCAGTACTTC
CASSFSREQYF
>15|.|TRBV27|TRBJ1-3|.
TGTGCCAGCAGTTTATCACGGAGCTCTGGAAACACCATATATTTT
CASSLSRSSGNTIYF
>16|TRBD1|TRBV30|TRBJ1-5|few
TGTGCCTGGAGTGACCCCAGGGGGCTCGGCAATCAGCCCCAGCATTTT
CAWSDPRGLGNQPQHF